These T cell receptor beta chains were read from a single sample in a study of cytomegalovirus exposure and HLA in healthy donors. Clones were read by immunoSEQ multiplex PCR, and TCRdb kept only the in-frame ones, dropping some. The sample has roughly 130,000 clones; around 79% are singletons. The sequencing input was PBMCs. These receptor sequences come from a woman aged 40-49 years in good health and CMV-seropositive. The CDR3 runs from the conserved cysteine through the conserved F or W. Fields, in order: V gene, clone size, J gene, D gene, CDR3 DNA, CDR3 protein. D genes are given only for firm matches. Only part of the rows carry a size: once, few, many, or a class if the clone is expanded.

TRBV9	-	TRBJ2-5	TRBD2	TGTGCCAGCAGCGCAGGATCTAGCGGGGGGGTCCAAGAGACCCAGTACTTC	CASSAGSSGGVQETQYF
TRBV5-1	-	TRBJ1-1	TRBD1	TGCGCCAGCAGCTTGCAAGGGGGCGAGACTGAAGCTTTCTTT	CASSLQGGETEAFF
TRBV13	once	TRBJ2-7	TRBD2	TGTGCCAGCAGCTTAGACGAAGGAGCGGGGGATTCCTACGAGCAGTACTTC	CASSLDEGAGDSYEQYF
TRBV2	-	TRBJ1-4	-	TGTGCCAGCAGTGTGGCAGGGGCACCTAATGAAAAACTGTTTTTT	CASSVAGAPNEKLFF
TRBV15	-	TRBJ1-4	TRBD1	TGTGCCACCAGCAGACCAGGGGGCGACAGTGAAAAACTGTTTTTT	CATSRPGGDSEKLFF
TRBV5-1	-	TRBJ2-3	TRBD1	TGCGCCAGCAGCTTGGACAGGGGGTCCTCCACAGATACGCAGTATTTT	CASSLDRGSSTDTQYF
TRBV9	-	TRBJ2-7	TRBD2	TGTGCCAGCAGCTCCCGGACTAGCGGGAGAATGGAGGAGCAGTACTTC	CASSSRTSGRMEEQYF
TRBV9	-	TRBJ1-4	TRBD1	TGTGCCAGCGACCCAACAGGGGGCGCAGATGAAAAACTGTTTTTT	CASDPTGGADEKLFF
TRBV18	-	TRBJ2-3	-	TGTGCCAGCTCACCCGACAGAGCAGATACGCAGTATTTT	CASSPDRADTQYF
TRBV6-1	-	TRBJ1-2	-	TGTGCCAGCAGCGAGGTGGGCTATGGCTACACCTTC	CASSEVGYGYTF
TRBV28	-	TRBJ2-3	TRBD2	TGTGCCAGCGCCCCCCAGCGGGGGGGCGTGAATACGCAGTATTTT	CASAPQRGGVNTQYF
TRBV28	-	TRBJ1-2	-	TGTGCCAGCAGTTTGGACAGCCTGGGCTATGGCTACACCTTC	CASSLDSLGYGYTF
TRBV30	-	TRBJ1-2	-	TGTGCCACCCCCAGGGGCGCTGGCTATGGCTACACCTTC	CATPRGAGYGYTF
TRBV29-1	-	TRBJ1-2	-	TGCAGCGTTGAAGAGGGGGGAGGCTACACCTTC	CSVEEGGGYTF
TRBV5-1	few	TRBJ2-3	-	TGCGCCAGCAGCTTGGGGCACGGAGGGACAGATACGCAGTATTTT	CASSLGHGGTDTQYF
TRBV9	-	TRBJ2-1	TRBD2	TGTGCCAGCTCTTCCGGGGACTACTCCTACAATGAGCAGTTCTTC	CASSSGDYSYNEQFF
TRBV7-2	-	TRBJ2-7	TRBD2	TGTGCCAGCAGCTTAGGGCTAGCGGGTCACTACGAGCAGTACTTC	CASSLGLAGHYEQYF
TRBV5-4	-	TRBJ2-7	-	TGTGCCAGCACCCGAGAACAGAGTGCCTACGAGCAGTACTTC	CASTREQSAYEQYF
TRBV7-2	-	TRBJ2-2	-	TGTGCCAGCAGTGAATCTTCGTTAGGAGAAGTCGACACCGGGGAGCTGTTTTTT	CASSESSLGEVDTGELFF
TRBV4-3	-	TRBJ2-5	-	TGCGCCAGCAGCCGGGAGGGGGGCAGAGAAGAGACCCAGTACTTC	CASSREGGREETQYF
TRBV5-4	-	TRBJ2-2	TRBD2	TGTGCCAGCAGCCCGGGAGGGTCAGGAAACACCGGGGAGCTGTTTTTT	CASSPGGSGNTGELFF
TRBV15	-	TRBJ1-2	-	TGTGCCACCAGCAGACATAACTATGGCTACACCTTC	CATSRHNYGYTF
TRBV19	-	TRBJ2-7	-	TGTGCCAGTAGTATCCGGGACTCCGGGGCCTACGAGCAGTACTTC	CASSIRDSGAYEQYF
TRBV19	-	TRBJ2-1	TRBD2	TGTGCCAGTAGTAAGGGACTAGCGGGATTTTACAATGAGCAGTTCTTC	CASSKGLAGFYNEQFF
TRBV7-9	-	TRBJ2-3	TRBD2	TGTGCCAGCAGCTTGCAAGCGGGAGGGCCAACAGATACGCAGTATTTT	CASSLQAGGPTDTQYF
TRBV30	few	TRBJ2-5	TRBD2	TGTGCCTGGGGGACTAGCCCAATTGCGAAGGCAGAGACCCAGTACTTC	CAWGTSPIAKAETQYF
TRBV28	-	TRBJ1-6	-	TGTGCCAGCAATCGGGGGATCAATTCACCCCTCCACTTT	CASNRGINSPLHF
TRBV2	-	TRBJ1-2	-	TGTGCCAGCAAAGCTCAGGGATACTATGGCTACACCTTC	CASKAQGYYGYTF
TRBV19	-	TRBJ2-5	-	TGTGCCAGTAGCGAGCCCCCTCAAGAGACCCAGTACTTC	CASSEPPQETQYF
TRBV5-1	-	TRBJ2-2	TRBD2	TGCGCCAGCAGCTTGGGGCTAGCGGGAACTCCGAACACCGGGGAGCTGTTTTTT	CASSLGLAGTPNTGELFF
TRBV5-1	-	TRBJ2-1	-	TGCGCCAGCAGCTTGTGGCAGGGCGCCAATGAGCAGTTCTTC	CASSLWQGANEQFF
TRBV6-5	-	TRBJ2-1	-	TGTGCCAGCTCACGCTCCAGGGCTCCCGGTGGTGAGCAGTTCTTC	CASSRSRAPGGEQFF